The 22 T cell receptor beta chains below all came from one sample that was sequenced in a study of blood T cell repertoires in COVID-19. Assay used: immunoSEQ multiplex PCR; TCRdb lists only in-frame clones, some missing. The table records over 40,000 clones, approximately 80% of them present only once. The specimen was peripheral blood. The receptor source for this set is a human donor in a cohort sampled during active COVID-19.

The sample holds a few counts of this clone. This chain joins TRBV18 and TRBJ1-6; possible D gene TRBD1, 6 bases. The germline V and J ends were trimmed by 5 bases and 4 bases, with 9 bases remaining between them. Germline V gene lookup returns CDR1 KGHSH and CDR2 LQKENI. The CDR3 is made up of 14 amino acids. The CDR3 DNA sequence: TGTGCCAGCTCAGCTGACAGGTATAATTCACCCCTCCACTTT. It translates to CASSADRYNSPLHF.

Comments on this clone: In the same sample, other DNA sequences code for this CDR3. CDR3 sequence: CASSAGNTEAFF. The DNA for the CDR3 is TGCGCCAGCAGTGCGGGGAACACTGAAGCTTTCTTT. The chain has TRBV5-1 and TRBJ1-1; D unresolved. The ends were cut back, 5 bases at V and 1 base at J, with 6 bases in the middle. CDR1 is SGHRS and CDR2 is YFSETQ in the germline V gene. The CDR3 sequence is 12 residues long.

The gene calls are TRBV6-2 or TRBV6-3 and TRBJ1-2; tentative D call: TRBD1 (6 bases). The germline V gene encodes CDR1 MNHEY and CDR2 SVGEGT. The CDR3 is 13 residues long. V lost 5 bases and J lost 4, with 11 bases in between. CDR3 region: CASSPGQSYGYTF. CDR3 DNA: TGTGCCAGCAGTCCCGGACAGAGCTATGGCTACACCTTC.

This sequence joins TRBV5-6 and TRBJ2-3; the match to TRBD2 covers 9 bases. This CDR3 region has 15 residues. Trimming at V came to 4 bases and at J to 0 bases, leaving 3 bases not matched to a gene. Germline CDR1 is SGHDT and CDR2 is YYEEEE. The chain's CDR3 is CASSATSGSTDTQYF. The CDR3 region has the DNA TGTGCCAGCAGCGCGACTAGCGGTAGCACAGATACGCAGTATTTT.

The V and J genes are TRBV14 and TRBJ1-2, with TRBD1 matching 8 bases. Germline V CDR1 and CDR2: SGHDN, FVKESK. There are 15 residues in the CDR3. Trimming removed 4 bases from V and 9 bases from J; junction bases left unmatched: 13. The DNA for the CDR3 is TGTGCCAGCAGCCCACTGACAGGGGCTGATAGACGCTACACCTTC. It codes for CASSPLTGADRRYTF.

This chain's CDR3 is CASSGTSGYNEQFF. For the CDR3, the DNA is TGTGCCAGCAGCGGGACTAGCGGCTACAATGAGCAGTTCTTC. The V call is TRBV3-1 (or the pseudogene TRBV3-2), the J call TRBJ2-1; 11 bases map to TRBD2. J was trimmed by 3 bases and V by 5 bases; bases with no gene match: 0. The CDR3 loop spans 14 amino acids. Looked up from germline, CDR1 is LGHDT and CDR2 is YNNKEL (reference sequence).

The chain recombines TRBV19 with TRBJ2-3, with 11 positions matching TRBD2. With 2 bases clipped from V and 5 bases from J, the junction kept 0 bases outside the gene matches. The length of the CDR3 is 14 residues. CDR1 and CDR2 from the germline V gene are LNHDA and SQIVND (reference sequence). Written as DNA, the CDR3 is TGTGCCAGTAGTATAACTAGCGGGAGAGATACGCAGTATTTT. Translating it yields CASSITSGRDTQYF.

V usage is TRBV28 and J usage is TRBJ2-1; TRBD1 is a possible D gene (5 bases). The CDR3 runs to 15 residues. V shed 8 bases and J shed 8 bases, with 22 bases lying between them. Germline V gene data show CDR1 as MDHEN and CDR2 as SYDVKM. DNA for the CDR3: TGTGCCAGCGAAGGGTCCAGGGCCCAGGTTGATGAGCAGTTCTTC. Translated: CASEGSRAQVDEQFF.

The J gene is TRBJ1-2, the V gene TRBV5-1; tentative D call: TRBD1 (5 bases). From germline, CDR1 is SGHRS and CDR2 YFSETQ. The V end lost 0 bases, the J end lost 4 bases, and 13 bases lay between the germline ends. The CDR3 sequence is 15 residues long. The CDR3 nucleotides read TGCGCCAGCAGCTTGGATTCAGGGCCACTCTATGGCTACACCTTC. Its translation: CASSLDSGPLYGYTF.

In nucleotides, the CDR3 is TGTGCCAGCAGCTCCTTCGGGGGGTTCACCTACGAGCAGTACTTC. This codes for CASSSFGGFTYEQYF. The chain employs TRBV5-6 and TRBJ2-7; 7 bases are shared with TRBD2. The J segment lost 2 bases and the V segment lost 3 bases, leaving 8 bases of the junction unmatched. Germline loops: CDR1 SGHDT, CDR2 YYEEEE. The CDR3 sequence is 15 residues long.

The CDR3 is CASSIDPVNQPQHF. CDR3 sequence (DNA): TGTGCCAGTAGTATAGATCCGGTTAATCAGCCCCAGCATTTT. The V gene is TRBV19, the J gene TRBJ1-5; no firm D call. The CDR3 length is 14 residues. The V and J ends lost 0 bases and 4 bases respectively, with 7 bases between them. Germline CDR1 is LNHDA and CDR2 is SQIVND (reference sequence).

V usage is TRBV10-3 and J usage is TRBJ2-3, with TRBD2 matching over 8 bases. V shed 6 bases, J shed 6 bases, and the junction held 8 bases outside the gene matches. The CDR3 totals 14 residues. Germline V gene sequence: CDR1 ENHRY, CDR2 SYGVKD. CDR3 nucleotides: TGTGCCATCAGGCCTGGCGGGGGGCCCGATACGCAGTATTTT. Amino acids: CAIRPGGGPDTQYF.

In this sample, this clone turned up once. This chain connects TRBV28 to TRBJ1-2, with a tentative D call TRBD1 (5 bases). CDR3 length: 12 residues. V was trimmed by 4 bases and J by 8 bases, leaving 11 bases between them. Germline assignment: CDR1 MDHEN and CDR2 SYDVKM. CDR3 nucleotide sequence: TGTGCCAGCAGTTCGAGACAGACGGGCTACACCTTC. Protein product: CASSSRQTGYTF.

V is TRBV15 and J is TRBJ2-3; 12 bases line up with TRBD2. V was pared by 5 bases and J by 8 bases, with 17 bases of the junction left unmatched. Germline assignment: CDR1 LNHNV and CDR2 YYDKDF (reference sequence). CDR3 size: 18 residues. The CDR3 nucleotides read TGTGCCACCAGCTTGACTAGCGGGGGTAACCCTCTTCTTGGTACGCAGTATTTT. This sequence encodes CATSLTSGGNPLLGTQYF.

The chain combines TRBV2 with TRBJ2-3; 9 nucleotides match TRBD2. The trim removed 6 bases at V and 11 bases at J, leaving 15 bases unmatched. CDR3 length: 15 amino acids. Germline V CDR1 and CDR2: SNHLY, FYNNEI. DNA of the CDR3: TGTGCCAGCAGCCGAGCGGGGGGTAGTGTTTTGAGGCAGTATTTT. This gives the protein CASSRAGGSVLRQYF.

The chain joins TRBV6-5 to TRBJ2-1; D not certain. V gave up 6 bases and J gave up 9 bases, with 12 bases separating them. In germline, CDR1 is MNHEY, CDR2 SVGAGI. The length of the CDR3 is 12 residues. The CDR3 DNA sequence: TGTGCCAGCAGCCGAGCGTATTCTGAGCAGTTCTTC. Its protein is CASSRAYSEQFF.

The rearrangement joins TRBV5-1 to TRBJ2-4; TRBD1 is a possible D gene (6 bases). This CDR3 contains 16 residues. CDR1 and CDR2 from the germline V gene are SGHRS and YFSETQ. Trimming cost V 4 bases and J 0 bases, with 14 bases left between them. The CDR3 DNA follows: TGCGCCAGCAGCCTAAACGAGGGGGTAGCCAAAAACATTCAGTACTTC. It yields the protein CASSLNEGVAKNIQYF.

V usage is TRBV7-2 and J usage is TRBJ1-1, with D perhaps matching TRBD1 (5 bases). Trimming removed 3 bases from V and 2 bases from J, with 10 bases in between. CDR1 SGHTA and CDR2 FQGNSA come from the germline V gene. The CDR3 is 14 amino acids. The CDR3 coding sequence is TGTGCCAGCAGCTTTGGGGGGGTAAACACTGAAGCTTTCTTT. Protein: CASSFGGVNTEAFF. The full variable domain, rest sourced from reference TRBV7-2 and TRBJ1-1, is GAGVSQSPSNKVTEKGKDVELRCDPISGHTALYWYRQSLGQGLEFLIYFQGNSAPDKSGLPSDRFSAERTGGSVSTLTIQRTQQEDSAVYLCASSFGGVNTEAFFGQGTRLTVV.

The V call is TRBV13, the J call TRBJ2-1, with D maybe TRBD2 (5 bases). The V end was cut by 1 base, the J end by 7 bases, with 8 bases between. Per germline, CDR1 PRHDT and CDR2 FYEKMQ (reference sequence). The CDR3 covers 13 residues. The CDR3 nucleotides read TGTGCCAGCAGCTTAGACTCGGGAAATGAGCAGTTCTTC. Its protein is CASSLDSGNEQFF.

The chain joins TRBV6-5 to TRBJ1-5; TRBD1 aligns across 7 bases. The CDR3 covers 15 residues. Germline values: CDR1 MNHEY, CDR2 SVGAGI. J lost 2 bases, V lost 7 bases, and 8 bases had no gene match. Here the CDR3 reads CASKGLTGGNQPQHF. The CDR3 DNA sequence: TGTGCCAGCAAAGGACTAACAGGGGGCAATCAGCCCCAGCATTTT.

The rearrangement joins TRBV3-1 (or the pseudogene TRBV3-2) to TRBJ2-3, with 11 positions matching TRBD2. This CDR3 is 17 amino acids long. The germline CDR1 and CDR2 sequences are LGHDT and YNNKEL (reference sequence). J was trimmed by 4 bases and V by 2 bases; bases with no gene match: 8. Here the CDR3 DNA reads TGTGCCAGCAGCCAATTACTGGGGACTAGCGGCTCAGATACGCAGTATTTT. It is translated as CASSQLLGTSGSDTQYF.

The chain employs TRBV7-9 and TRBJ2-2; 12 bases match TRBD1. Germline loops: CDR1 SEHNR, CDR2 FQNEAQ (reference sequence). The CDR3 sequence is 18 residues long. The V gene end was trimmed by 2 bases and the J gene end by 1 base; junction bases not matched to a gene: 5. The CDR3 DNA reads TGTGCCAGCAGCTTAAGGGACAGGGGGCGTCAGAACACCGGGGAGCTGTTTTTT. This encodes CASSLRDRGRQNTGELFF. Full variable domain (outside the CDR3, taken from reference TRBV7-9 and TRBJ2-2): DTGVSQNPRHKITKRGQNVTFRCDPISEHNRLYWYRQTLGQGPEFLTYFQNEAQLEKSRLLSDRFSAERPKGSFSTLEIQRTEQGDSAMYLCASSLRDRGRQNTGELFFGEGSRLTVL.